What follows describes a single T cell receptor (beta chain). Its antigen is not identified. The sample comes from a study of cytomegalovirus exposure and HLA in healthy donors. Study observations and caveats: Specific recognition of CMV antigens was confirmed in vitro for a few chains (all CMV-associated). Despite most TCR sequences being rare, some public TCRs occurred in many donors. Reported performance of the classifier showed diagnosis of cytomegalovirus status with high specificity and sensitivity.

The CDR3 runs 17 residues. Trimming took 0 bases from V and 8 from J; bases not matched to a gene: 15. Germline assignment: CDR1 LNHDA and CDR2 SQIVND (reference sequence). Method: immunoSEQ multiplex PCR; TCRdb's copy keeps in-frame clones and lacks some. The data show 110,000 or so clones, approximately 94% seen once. This clonotype originated in a woman between 18 and 29 years old in good health and CMV-seronegative. Sequencing used PBMCs. The chain links TRBV19 to TRBJ1-2; 7 nucleotides match TRBD1. The CDR3 loop reads CASSIDLRDRSLGGYTF. CDR3 DNA: TGTGCCAGTAGTATAGATCTCCGGGACAGATCTCTCGGCGGCTACACCTTC.